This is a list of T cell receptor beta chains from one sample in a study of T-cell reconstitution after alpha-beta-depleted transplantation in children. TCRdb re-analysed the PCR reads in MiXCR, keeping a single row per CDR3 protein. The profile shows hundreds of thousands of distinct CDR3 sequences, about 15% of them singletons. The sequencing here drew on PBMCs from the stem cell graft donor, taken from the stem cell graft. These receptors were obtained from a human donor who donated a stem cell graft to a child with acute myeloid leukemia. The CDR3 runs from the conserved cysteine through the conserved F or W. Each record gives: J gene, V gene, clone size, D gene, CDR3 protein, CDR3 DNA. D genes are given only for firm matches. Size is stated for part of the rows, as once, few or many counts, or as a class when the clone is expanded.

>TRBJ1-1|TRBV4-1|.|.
CASSQESGRGEAFF
TGCGCCAGCAGCCAAGAGTCAGGGAGGGGTGAAGCTTTCTTT
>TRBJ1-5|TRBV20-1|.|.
CSAREGRINQPQHF
TGCAGTGCTAGAGAGGGCAGAATAAATCAGCCCCAGCATTTT
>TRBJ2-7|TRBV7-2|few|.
CASSLGGGTTYEQYF
TGTGCCAGCAGCTTAGGTGGGGGCACTACCTACGAGCAGTACTTC
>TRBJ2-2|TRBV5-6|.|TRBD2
CASSQGGGYTGELFF
TGTGCCAGCAGCCAGGGCGGGGGGTACACCGGGGAGCTGTTTTTT
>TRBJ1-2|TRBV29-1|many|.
CSVEGVDYGYTF
TGCAGCGTTGAGGGGGTGGACTATGGCTACACCTTC
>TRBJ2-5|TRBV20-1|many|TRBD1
CSAPNFFETGAETQYF
TGCAGTGCCCCAAACTTCTTCGAGACAGGGGCAGAGACCCAGTACTTC
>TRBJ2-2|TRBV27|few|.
CASSLGGGAAGELFF
TGTGCCAGCAGTTTAGGAGGGGGGGCCGCCGGGGAGCTGTTTTTT
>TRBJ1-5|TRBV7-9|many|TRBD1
CASSGTGDHQPQHF
TGTGCCAGCAGCGGGACAGGGGACCATCAGCCCCAGCATTTT
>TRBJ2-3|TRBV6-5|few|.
CASSYGGPSTDTQYF
TGTGCCAGCAGTTACGGGGGGCCTAGCACAGATACGCAGTATTTT
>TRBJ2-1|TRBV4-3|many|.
CASSQEPYNEQFF
TGCGCCAGCAGCCAAGAGCCGTACAATGAGCAGTTCTTC
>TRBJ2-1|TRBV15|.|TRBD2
CATSISGGAGNEQFF
TGTGCCACCAGCATTAGCGGGGGGGCGGGAAATGAGCAGTTCTTC
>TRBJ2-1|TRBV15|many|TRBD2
CATSRGGDEQFF
TGTGCCACCAGCCGTGGGGGGGATGAGCAGTTCTTC
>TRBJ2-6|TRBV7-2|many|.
CASSLGPTGANVLTF
TGTGCCAGCAGCTTAGGACCCACTGGGGCCAACGTCCTGACTTTC
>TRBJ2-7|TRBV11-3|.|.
CASSRVVFDEQYF
TGTGCCAGCAGCCGCGTGGTTTTCGACGAGCAGTACTTC
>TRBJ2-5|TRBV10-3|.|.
CAISEQQETQYF
TGTGCCATCAGTGAACAACAAGAGACCCAGTACTTC
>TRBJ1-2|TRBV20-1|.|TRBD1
CSARDSRDSSYGYTF
TGCAGTGCTAGGGATTCAAGGGACAGTAGCTATGGCTACACCTTC
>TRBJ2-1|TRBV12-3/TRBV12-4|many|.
CASSFDSDNEQFF
TGTGCCAGCAGTTTTGACAGTGACAATGAGCAGTTCTTC
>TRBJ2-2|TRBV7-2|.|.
CASSLYEGNTGELFF
TGTGCCAGCAGCTTGTACGAGGGGAACACCGGGGAGCTGTTTTTT